This T cell receptor beta chain was captured in a study of glioma-infiltrating T cells. Whole-study results and caveats: Non-neoplastic patients had below-expected tissue-blood divergence, while all gliomas exceeded expectation. Only very few CDR3 sequences appeared in both tissue and blood.

Amplification of TCR alpha and beta CDR3 regions from RNA used iRepertoire nested multiplex PCR. Tissue mRNA or PBMC total RNA, roughly 100-400 ng, went into one-step reverse transcription and amplification. TCRdb passed the multiplex PCR reads through MiXCR, listing each CDR3 protein once. This table has 93,000 or so distinct CDR3 sequences, around 28% appearing once. For this clonotype: Its matching antigen is unknown. A single base separates this from a much larger clone, so it may be a read error.

The CDR3 runs to 18 residues. The germline V gene encodes CDR1 LNHNV and CDR2 YYDKDF (reference sequence). The TCR was taken from a human donor with low-grade glioma or glioblastoma, undergoing nonglioma brain surgery, or in good health (not recorded which). The chain joins TRBV15 to TRBJ1-5; TRBD1 might be the D (5 bases). The sequenced sample consisted of glioma tissue, nonneoplastic brain tissue, or PBMCs (not recorded which). The chain's CDR3 is CATSRAEFGRERNQTQHF. DNA for the CDR3: TGTGCCACCAGCAGGGCCGAGTTCGGCAGGGAGCGCAATCAGACCCAGCATTTT.